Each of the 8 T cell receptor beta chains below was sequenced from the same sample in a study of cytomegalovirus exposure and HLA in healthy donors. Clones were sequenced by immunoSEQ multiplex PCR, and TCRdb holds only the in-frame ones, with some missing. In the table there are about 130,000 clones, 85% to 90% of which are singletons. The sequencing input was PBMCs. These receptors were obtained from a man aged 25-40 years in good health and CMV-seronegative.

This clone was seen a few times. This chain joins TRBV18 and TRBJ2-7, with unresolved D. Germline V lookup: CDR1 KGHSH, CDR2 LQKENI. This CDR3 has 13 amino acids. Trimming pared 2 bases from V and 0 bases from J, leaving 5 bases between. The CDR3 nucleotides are TGTGCCAGCTCACCAGGGCCCTCCTACGAGCAGTACTTC. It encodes CASSPGPSYEQYF.

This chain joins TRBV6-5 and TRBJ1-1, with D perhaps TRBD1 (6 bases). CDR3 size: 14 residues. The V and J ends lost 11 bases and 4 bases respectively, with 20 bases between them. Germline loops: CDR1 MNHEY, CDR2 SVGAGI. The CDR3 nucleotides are TGTGCCGTAAGGATCGACAGGATCGGCACTGAAGCTTTCTTT. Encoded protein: CAVRIDRIGTEAFF.

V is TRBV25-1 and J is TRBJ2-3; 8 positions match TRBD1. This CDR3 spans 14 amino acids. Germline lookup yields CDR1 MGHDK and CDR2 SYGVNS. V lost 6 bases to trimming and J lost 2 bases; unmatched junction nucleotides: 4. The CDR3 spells CASRRTGSTDTQYF. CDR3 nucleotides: TGTGCCAGCAGAAGGACAGGGTCCACAGATACGCAGTATTTT. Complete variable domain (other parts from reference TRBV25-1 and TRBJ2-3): EADIYQTPRYLVIGTGKKITLECSQTMGHDKMYWYQQDPGMELHLIHYSYGVNSTEKGDLSSESTVSRIRTEHFPLTLESARPSHTSQYLCASRRTGSTDTQYFGPGTRLTVL.

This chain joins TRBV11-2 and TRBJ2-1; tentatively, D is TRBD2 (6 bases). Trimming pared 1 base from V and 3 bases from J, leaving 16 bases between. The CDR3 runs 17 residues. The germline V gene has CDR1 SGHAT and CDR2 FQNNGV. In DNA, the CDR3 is TGTGCCAGCAGCTTAGTCCCACCCGGGGGATACTACAATGAGCAGTTCTTC. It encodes CASSLVPPGGYYNEQFF.

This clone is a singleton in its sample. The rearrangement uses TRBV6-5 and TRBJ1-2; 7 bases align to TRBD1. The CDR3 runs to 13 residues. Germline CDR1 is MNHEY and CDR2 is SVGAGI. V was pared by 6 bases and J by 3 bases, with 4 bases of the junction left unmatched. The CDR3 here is CASRDRRYYGYTF. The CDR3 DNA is TGTGCCAGCAGGGACAGGCGCTACTATGGCTACACCTTC.

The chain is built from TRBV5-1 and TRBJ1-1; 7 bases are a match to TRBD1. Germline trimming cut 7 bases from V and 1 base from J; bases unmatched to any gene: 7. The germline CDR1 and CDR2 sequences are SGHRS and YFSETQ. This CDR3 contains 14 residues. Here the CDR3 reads CASFQGGGNTEAFF. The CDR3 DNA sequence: TGCGCCAGCTTCCAGGGGGGAGGGAACACTGAAGCTTTCTTT.

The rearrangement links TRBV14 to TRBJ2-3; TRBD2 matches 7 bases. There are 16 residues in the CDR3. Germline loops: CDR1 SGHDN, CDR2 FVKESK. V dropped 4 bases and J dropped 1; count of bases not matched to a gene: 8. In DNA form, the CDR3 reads TGTGCCAGCAGCCCAGGACTAGTAGGGGGCACAGATACGCAGTATTTT. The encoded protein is CASSPGLVGGTDTQYF.

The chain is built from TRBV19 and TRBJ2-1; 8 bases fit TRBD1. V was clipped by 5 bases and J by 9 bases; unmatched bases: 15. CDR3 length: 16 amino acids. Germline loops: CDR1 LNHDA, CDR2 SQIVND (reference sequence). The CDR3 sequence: CASSGRGQAMRGEQFF. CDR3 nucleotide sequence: TGTGCCAGTAGTGGGCGGGGACAGGCGATGAGGGGTGAGCAGTTCTTC.